Shown below are 11 T cell receptor beta chains from a single sample sequenced in a study of technical replicates of blood from several donors. Only in-frame clones appear in the TCRdb table, and some are missing; sequencing was by immunoSEQ multiplex PCR. The sample yields roughly 50,000 clones, 93% seen once. Source material: PBMCs. The receptors derive from a human donor in good health. Some clones in this sample may be carry-over from other donors' samples.

The rearrangement joins TRBV4-3 to TRBJ2-1, with TRBD1 matching over 7 bases. The ends lost 0 bases at V and 7 bases at J; junction bases unmatched: 9. This CDR3 has 16 residues. The germline CDR1 and CDR2 sequences are LGHNA and YSLEER. The chain's CDR3 is CASSQDHARGINEQFF. The CDR3, as DNA: TGCGCCAGCAGCCAAGATCACGCCAGGGGGATAAATGAGCAGTTCTTC.

The V and J genes are TRBV7-9 and TRBJ2-7; 13 nucleotides line up with TRBD2. CDR1 and CDR2 from the germline V gene are SEHNR and FQNEAQ (reference sequence). The J segment lost 3 bases and the V segment lost 4 bases, leaving 6 bases of the junction unmatched. The CDR3 runs 16 residues. The CDR3 DNA is TGTGCCAGCAGCTCAGGACTAGCGGGAGTCATCTACGAGCAGTACTTC. It encodes CASSSGLAGVIYEQYF.

The gene calls are TRBV10-3 and TRBJ2-1, with a weak D call TRBD2 (6 bases). This CDR3 has 13 residues. Germline assignment: CDR1 ENHRY and CDR2 SYGVKD. Between the trimmed V and J ends, which lost 6 bases and 3 bases, there was a span of 9 bases. For the CDR3, the DNA is TGTGCCATCAGGCTAGCGAACTACAATGAGCAGTTCTTC. Protein: CAIRLANYNEQFF.

V and J are TRBV7-6 and TRBJ1-3, with unresolved D. The V gene's germline CDR1 is SGHVS and CDR2 FNYEAQ. CDR3 length equals 14 residues. The V gene lost 1 base and the J gene lost 6 bases, with 10 bases spanning the gap. The CDR3 DNA reads as TGTGCCAGCAGCTTAGGGACTGGGGAAAACACCATATATTTT. This sequence encodes CASSLGTGENTIYF. Variable domain in full (rest from reference TRBV7-6 and TRBJ1-3): GAGVSQSPRYKVTKRGQDVALRCDPISGHVSLYWYRQALGQGPEFLTYFNYEAQQDKSGLPNDRFSAERPEGSISTLTIQRTEQRDSAMYRCASSLGTGENTIYFGEGSWLTVV.

The chain couples TRBV15 to TRBJ2-5, with D unresolved. CDR1 LNHNV and CDR2 YYDKDF come from the germline V gene (reference sequence). CDR3 size: 10 residues. Trimming stripped 8 bases from V and 4 bases from J, with 5 bases between. The DNA of the CDR3 is TGTGCCACCGGGCTAGAGACCCAGTACTTC. It encodes CATGLETQYF.

V gene TRBV20-1 combines with J gene TRBJ1-1; D is unclear. The CDR3 has 10 residues. Germline assignment: CDR1 DFQATT and CDR2 SNEGSKA (reference sequence). Trimming cost V 4 bases and J 3 bases, with 3 bases left between them. CDR3 residues: CSATDTEAFF. The CDR3 nucleotides read TGCAGTGCTACGGACACTGAAGCTTTCTTT.

V is TRBV7-9 and J is TRBJ2-1; 8 bases line up with TRBD2. This CDR3 spans 17 amino acids. Germline values: CDR1 SEHNR, CDR2 FQNEAQ (reference sequence). Trimming at V came to 1 base and at J to 1 base, leaving 6 bases not matched to a gene. The CDR3 region has the DNA TGTGCCAGCAGCTTAGAGGTGGGACTAGGGTCCTACAATGAGCAGTTCTTC. Protein product: CASSLEVGLGSYNEQFF.

This rearrangement joins TRBV18 to TRBJ1-3; 8 bases are shared with TRBD1. CDR1 is KGHSH, CDR2 LQKENI, per germline. Losses at the gene ends were 3 bases for V and 4 bases for J; bases not matched to a gene: 8. The CDR3 runs 16 residues. The CDR3 DNA reads TGTGCCAGCTCACCCCAACAGGGGACAGGAGGAAACACCATATATTTT. Its protein is CASSPQQGTGGNTIYF.

The rearrangement links TRBV6-5 to TRBJ2-1, with D perhaps TRBD1 (6 bases). V was pared by 7 bases and J by 7 bases, with 8 bases between. The CDR3 has 11 residues. Germline CDR1 reads MNHEY; CDR2 reads SVGAGI. CDR3 amino acids: CASMRGNEQFF. CDR3 DNA sequence: TGTGCCAGCATGAGGGGGAATGAGCAGTTCTTC.

The chain has TRBV7-6 and TRBJ2-7, with D tentatively TRBD1 (6 bases). This CDR3 contains 14 residues. Germline values: CDR1 SGHVS, CDR2 FNYEAQ. The V gene lost 5 bases and the J gene lost 4 bases, with 15 bases spanning the gap. The CDR3 protein is CASSGTRTAYEQYF. In DNA, the CDR3 is TGTGCCAGCAGCGGCACTCGGACAGCATACGAGCAGTACTTC.

This clone occurred a few times. Here the CDR3 DNA reads TGCGCCAGCAGCCGGGACAGGGGGACCTGGGGCTACACCTTC. Translated: CASSRDRGTWGYTF. This chain uses TRBV5-1 with TRBJ1-2; the match to TRBD1 covers 11 bases. This CDR3 has 14 residues. Germline trimming cut 4 bases from V and 8 bases from J; bases unmatched to any gene: 7. Per germline, CDR1 SGHRS and CDR2 YFSETQ.